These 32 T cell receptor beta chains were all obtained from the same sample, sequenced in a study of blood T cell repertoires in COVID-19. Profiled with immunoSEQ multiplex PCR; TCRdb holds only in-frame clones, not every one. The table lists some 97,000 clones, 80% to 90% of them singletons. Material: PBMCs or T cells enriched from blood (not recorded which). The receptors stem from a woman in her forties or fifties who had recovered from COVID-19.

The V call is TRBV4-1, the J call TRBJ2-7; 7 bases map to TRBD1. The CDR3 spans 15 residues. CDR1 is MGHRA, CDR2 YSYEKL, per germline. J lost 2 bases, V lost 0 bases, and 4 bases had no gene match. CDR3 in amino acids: CASSQETGWTYEQYF. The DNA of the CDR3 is TGCGCCAGCAGCCAAGAGACAGGGTGGACCTACGAGCAGTACTTC.

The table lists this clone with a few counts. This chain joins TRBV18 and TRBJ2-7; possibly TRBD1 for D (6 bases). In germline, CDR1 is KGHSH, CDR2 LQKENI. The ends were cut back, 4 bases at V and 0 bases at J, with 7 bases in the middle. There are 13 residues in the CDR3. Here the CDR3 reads CASSRTDSYEQYF. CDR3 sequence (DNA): TGTGCCAGCTCACGGACAGACTCCTACGAGCAGTACTTC.

The CDR3, as DNA: TGTGCCAGCTCACCATTCCTAGGCGAGCAGTACTTC. This gives the protein CASSPFLGEQYF. The chain is built from TRBV18 and TRBJ2-7, with D unclear. V was pared by 2 bases and J by 6 bases, with 8 bases between. The V gene's germline CDR1 is KGHSH and CDR2 LQKENI. The CDR3 has 12 residues.

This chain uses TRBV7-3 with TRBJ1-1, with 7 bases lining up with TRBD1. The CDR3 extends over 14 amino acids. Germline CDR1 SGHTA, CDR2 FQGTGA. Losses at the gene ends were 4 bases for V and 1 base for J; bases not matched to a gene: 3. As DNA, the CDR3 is TGTGCCAGCAGCTCAGGGACAGCGAACACTGAAGCTTTCTTT. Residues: CASSSGTANTEAFF. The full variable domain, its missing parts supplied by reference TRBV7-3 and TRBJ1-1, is GAGVSQTPSNKVTEKGKYVELRCDPISGHTALYWYRQSLGQGPEFLIYFQGTGAADDSGLPNDRFFAVRPEGSVSTLKIQRTERGDSAVYLCASSSGTANTEAFFGQGTRLTVV.

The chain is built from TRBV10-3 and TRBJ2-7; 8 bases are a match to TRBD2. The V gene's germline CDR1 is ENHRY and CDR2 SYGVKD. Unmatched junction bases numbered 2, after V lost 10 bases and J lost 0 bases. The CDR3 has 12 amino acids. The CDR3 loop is CATGLASYEQYF. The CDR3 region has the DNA TGTGCCACCGGACTAGCCTCCTACGAGCAGTACTTC.

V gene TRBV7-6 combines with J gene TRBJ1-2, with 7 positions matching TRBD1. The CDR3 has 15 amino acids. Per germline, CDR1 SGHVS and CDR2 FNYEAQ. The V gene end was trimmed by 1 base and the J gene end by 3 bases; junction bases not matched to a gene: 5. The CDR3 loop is CASSLVEGTDYGYTF. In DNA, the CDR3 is TGTGCCAGCAGCTTAGTTGAGGGGACAGACTATGGCTACACCTTC.

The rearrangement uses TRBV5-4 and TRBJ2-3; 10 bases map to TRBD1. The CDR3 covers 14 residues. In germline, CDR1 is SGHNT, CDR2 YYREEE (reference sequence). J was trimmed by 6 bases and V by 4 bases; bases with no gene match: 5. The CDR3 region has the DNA TGTGCCAGCAGCCCGACAGGGGGCCGGGATACGCAGTATTTT. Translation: CASSPTGGRDTQYF.

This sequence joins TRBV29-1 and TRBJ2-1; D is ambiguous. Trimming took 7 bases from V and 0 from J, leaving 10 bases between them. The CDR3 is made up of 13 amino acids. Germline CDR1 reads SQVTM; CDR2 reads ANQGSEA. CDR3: CSAIKSSYNEQFF. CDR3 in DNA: TGCAGCGCCATAAAGAGCTCCTACAATGAGCAGTTCTTC.

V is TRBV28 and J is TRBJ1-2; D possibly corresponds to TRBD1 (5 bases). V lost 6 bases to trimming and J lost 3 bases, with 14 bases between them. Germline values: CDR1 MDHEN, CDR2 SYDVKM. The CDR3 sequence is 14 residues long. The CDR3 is CASRKPTGDYGYTF. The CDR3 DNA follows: TGTGCCAGCAGAAAACCGACGGGGGACTATGGCTACACCTTC.

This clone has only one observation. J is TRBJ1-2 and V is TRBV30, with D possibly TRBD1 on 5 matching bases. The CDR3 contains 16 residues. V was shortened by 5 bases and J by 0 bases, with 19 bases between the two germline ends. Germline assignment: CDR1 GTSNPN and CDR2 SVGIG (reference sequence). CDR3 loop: CAWGHGLLLANYGYTF. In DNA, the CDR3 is TGTGCCTGGGGACACGGTCTCCTCCTTGCTAACTATGGCTACACCTTC. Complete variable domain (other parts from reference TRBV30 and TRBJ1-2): SQTIHQWPATLVQPVGSPLSLECTVEGTSNPNLYWYRQAAGRGLQLLFYSVGIGQISSEVPQNLSASRPQDRQFILSSKKLLLSDSGFYLCAWGHGLLLANYGYTFGSGTRLTVV.

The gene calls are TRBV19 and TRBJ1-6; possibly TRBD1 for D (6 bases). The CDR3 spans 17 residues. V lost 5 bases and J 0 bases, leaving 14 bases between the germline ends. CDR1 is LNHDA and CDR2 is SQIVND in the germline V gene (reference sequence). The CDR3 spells CASSGQGKVSYNSPLHF. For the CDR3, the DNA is TGTGCCAGTAGTGGCCAGGGGAAGGTCTCCTATAATTCACCCCTCCACTTT.

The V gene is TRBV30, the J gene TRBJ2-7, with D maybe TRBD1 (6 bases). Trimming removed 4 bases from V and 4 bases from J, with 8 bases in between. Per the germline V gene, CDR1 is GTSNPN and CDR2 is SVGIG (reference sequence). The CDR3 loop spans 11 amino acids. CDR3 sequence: CAWTTGYEQYF. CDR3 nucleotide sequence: TGTGCCTGGACGACAGGATACGAGCAGTACTTC.

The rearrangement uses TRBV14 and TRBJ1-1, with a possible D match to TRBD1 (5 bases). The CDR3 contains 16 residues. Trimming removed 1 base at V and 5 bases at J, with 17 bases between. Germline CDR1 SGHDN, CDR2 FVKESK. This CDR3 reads CASSQAGAGLETEAFF. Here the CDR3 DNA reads TGTGCCAGCAGCCAAGCAGGAGCAGGGTTGGAAACTGAAGCTTTCTTT.

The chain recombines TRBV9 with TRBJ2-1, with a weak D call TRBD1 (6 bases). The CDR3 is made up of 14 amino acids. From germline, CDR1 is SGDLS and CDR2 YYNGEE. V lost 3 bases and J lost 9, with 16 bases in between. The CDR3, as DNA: TGTGCCAGCAGCGGAGGGGGATCTGACTTTGAGCAGTTCTTC. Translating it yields CASSGGGSDFEQFF. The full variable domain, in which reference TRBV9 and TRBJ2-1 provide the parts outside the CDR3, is DSGVTQTPKHLITATGQRVTLRCSPRSGDLSVYWYQQSLDQGLQFLIQYYNGEERAKGNILERFSAQQFPDLHSELNLSSLELGDSALYFCASSGGGSDFEQFFGPGTRLTVL.

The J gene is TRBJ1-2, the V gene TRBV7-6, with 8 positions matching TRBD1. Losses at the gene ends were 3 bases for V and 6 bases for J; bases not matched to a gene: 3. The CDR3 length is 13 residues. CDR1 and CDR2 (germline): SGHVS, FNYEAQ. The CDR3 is CASSLVQGDGYTF. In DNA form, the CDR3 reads TGTGCCAGCAGCTTGGTACAGGGGGATGGCTACACCTTC.

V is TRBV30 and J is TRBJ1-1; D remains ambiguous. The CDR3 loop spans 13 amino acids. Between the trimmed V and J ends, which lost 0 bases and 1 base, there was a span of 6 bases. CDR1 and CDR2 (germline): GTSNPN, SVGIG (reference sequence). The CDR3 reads CAWSVGGNTEAFF. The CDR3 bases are TGTGCCTGGAGTGTGGGAGGGAACACTGAAGCTTTCTTT.

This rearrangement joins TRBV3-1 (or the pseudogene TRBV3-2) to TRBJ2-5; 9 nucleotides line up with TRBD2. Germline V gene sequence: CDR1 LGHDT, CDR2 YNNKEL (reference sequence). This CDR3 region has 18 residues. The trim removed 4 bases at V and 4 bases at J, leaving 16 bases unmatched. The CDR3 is CASSRGSRLAGAPETQYF. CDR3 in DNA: TGTGCCAGCAGCCGAGGCTCGCGGTTAGCGGGAGCCCCAGAGACCCAGTACTTC.

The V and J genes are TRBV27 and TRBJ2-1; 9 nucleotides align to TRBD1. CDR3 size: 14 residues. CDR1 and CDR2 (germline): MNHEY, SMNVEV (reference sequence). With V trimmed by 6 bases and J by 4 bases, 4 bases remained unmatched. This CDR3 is CASRSTGGYNEQFF. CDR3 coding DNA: TGTGCCAGCAGATCGACAGGGGGGTACAATGAGCAGTTCTTC.

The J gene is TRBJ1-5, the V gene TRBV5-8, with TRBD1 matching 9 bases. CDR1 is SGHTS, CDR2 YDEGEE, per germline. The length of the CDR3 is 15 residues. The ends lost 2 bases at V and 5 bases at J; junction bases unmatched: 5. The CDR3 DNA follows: TGTGCCAGCAGCTTTCGGGACAGGGAAGATCAGCCCCAGCATTTT. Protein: CASSFRDREDQPQHF.

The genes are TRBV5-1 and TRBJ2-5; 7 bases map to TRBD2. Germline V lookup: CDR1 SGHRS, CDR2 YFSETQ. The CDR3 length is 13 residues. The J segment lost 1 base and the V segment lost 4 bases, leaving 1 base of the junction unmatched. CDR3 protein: CASSGGGQETQYF. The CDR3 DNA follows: TGCGCCAGCAGCGGCGGGGGCCAAGAGACCCAGTACTTC.

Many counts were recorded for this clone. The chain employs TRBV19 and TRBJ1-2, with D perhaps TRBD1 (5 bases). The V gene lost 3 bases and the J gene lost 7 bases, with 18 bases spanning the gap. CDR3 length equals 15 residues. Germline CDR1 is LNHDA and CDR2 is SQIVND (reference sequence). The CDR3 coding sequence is TGTGCCAGTAGTATTACGGCGACAGCCCCTTCTGGCTACACCTTC. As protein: CASSITATAPSGYTF.

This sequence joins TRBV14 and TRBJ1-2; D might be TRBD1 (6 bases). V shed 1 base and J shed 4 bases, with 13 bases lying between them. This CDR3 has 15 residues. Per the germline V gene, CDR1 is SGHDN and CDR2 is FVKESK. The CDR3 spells CASSQGVNRVYGYTF. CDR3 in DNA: TGTGCCAGCAGCCAAGGTGTGAACAGGGTCTATGGCTACACCTTC.

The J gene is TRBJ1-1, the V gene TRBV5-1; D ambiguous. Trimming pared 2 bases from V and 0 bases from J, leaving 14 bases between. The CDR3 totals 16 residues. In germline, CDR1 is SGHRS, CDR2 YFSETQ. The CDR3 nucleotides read TGCGCCAGCAGCTTATTTATCGGAGACGTGAACACTGAAGCTTTCTTT. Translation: CASSLFIGDVNTEAFF.

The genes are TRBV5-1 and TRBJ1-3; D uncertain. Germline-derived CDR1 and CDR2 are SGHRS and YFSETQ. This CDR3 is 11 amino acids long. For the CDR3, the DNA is TGCGCTTCAGGCTCTGGAAACACCATATATTTT. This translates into CASGSGNTIYF.

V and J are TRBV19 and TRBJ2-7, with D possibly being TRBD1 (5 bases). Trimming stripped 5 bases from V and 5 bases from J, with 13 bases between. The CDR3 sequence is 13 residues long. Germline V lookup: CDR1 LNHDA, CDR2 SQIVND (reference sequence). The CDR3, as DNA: TGTGCCAGTAGTTGGCAGGGATCGGACGAGCAGTACTTC. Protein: CASSWQGSDEQYF.

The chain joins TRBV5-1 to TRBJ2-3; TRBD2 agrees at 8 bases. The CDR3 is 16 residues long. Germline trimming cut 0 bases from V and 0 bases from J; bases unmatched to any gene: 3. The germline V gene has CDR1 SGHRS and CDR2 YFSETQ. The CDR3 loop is CASSLDLAGSTDTQYF. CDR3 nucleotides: TGCGCCAGCAGCTTGGACCTAGCGGGTAGCACAGATACGCAGTATTTT.

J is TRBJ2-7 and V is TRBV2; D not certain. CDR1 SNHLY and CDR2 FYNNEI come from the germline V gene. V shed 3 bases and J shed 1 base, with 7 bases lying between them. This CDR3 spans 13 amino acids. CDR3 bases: TGTGCCAGCAGTGATACTAATTCCTACGAGCAGTACTTC. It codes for CASSDTNSYEQYF.

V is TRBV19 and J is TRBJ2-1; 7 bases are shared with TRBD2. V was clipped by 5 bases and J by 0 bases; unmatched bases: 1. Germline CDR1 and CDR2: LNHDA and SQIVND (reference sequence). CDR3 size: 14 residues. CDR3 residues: CASSPGGSYNEQFF. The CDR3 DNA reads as TGTGCCAGTAGTCCGGGGGGCTCCTACAATGAGCAGTTCTTC. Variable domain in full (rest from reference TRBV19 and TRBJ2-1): DGGITQSPKYLFRKEGQNVTLSCEQNLNHDAMYWYRQDPGQGLRLIYYSQIVNDFQKGDIAEGYSVSREKKESFPLTVTSAQKNPTAFYLCASSPGGSYNEQFFGPGTRLTVL.

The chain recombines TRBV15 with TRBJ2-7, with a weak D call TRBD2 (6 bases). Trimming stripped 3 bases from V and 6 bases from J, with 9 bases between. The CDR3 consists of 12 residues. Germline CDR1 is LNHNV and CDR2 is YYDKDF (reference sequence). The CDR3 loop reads CATSRLGGEQYF. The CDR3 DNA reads TGTGCCACCAGCAGGTTGGGGGGCGAGCAGTACTTC.

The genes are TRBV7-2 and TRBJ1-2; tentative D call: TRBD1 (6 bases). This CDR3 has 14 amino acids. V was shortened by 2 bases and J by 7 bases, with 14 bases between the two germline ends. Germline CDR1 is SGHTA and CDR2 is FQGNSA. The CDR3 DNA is TGTGCCAGCAGCTTAAACAGGGCAAGGATTGGCTACACCTTC. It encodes CASSLNRARIGYTF.

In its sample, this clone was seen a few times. The CDR3 DNA follows: TGTGCCAGCGGACCGGGGGTCGATACGCAGTATTTT. Protein product: CASGPGVDTQYF. The chain uses TRBV28 and TRBJ2-3; TRBD2 might be the D (6 bases). V was pared by 8 bases and J by 6 bases, with 12 bases between. The CDR3 consists of 12 residues. CDR1 is MDHEN, CDR2 SYDVKM, per germline.

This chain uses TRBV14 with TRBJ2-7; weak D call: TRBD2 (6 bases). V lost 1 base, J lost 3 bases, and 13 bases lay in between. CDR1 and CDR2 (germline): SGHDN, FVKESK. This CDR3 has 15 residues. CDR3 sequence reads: CASSQVSSAYYEQYF. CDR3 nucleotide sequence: TGTGCCAGCAGCCAAGTTTCTAGCGCCTACTACGAGCAGTACTTC.